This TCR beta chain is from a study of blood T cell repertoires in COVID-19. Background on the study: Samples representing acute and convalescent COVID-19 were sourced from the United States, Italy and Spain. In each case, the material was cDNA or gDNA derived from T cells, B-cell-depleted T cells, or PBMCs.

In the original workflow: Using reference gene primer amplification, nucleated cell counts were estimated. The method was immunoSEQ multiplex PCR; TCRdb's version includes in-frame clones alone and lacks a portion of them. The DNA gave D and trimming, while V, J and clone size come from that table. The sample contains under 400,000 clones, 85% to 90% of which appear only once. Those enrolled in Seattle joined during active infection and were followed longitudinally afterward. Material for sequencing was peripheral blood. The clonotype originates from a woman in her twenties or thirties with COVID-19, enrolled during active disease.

CDR3 loop: CAWHLGQGIDTEAFF. The CDR3 DNA reads TGTGCCTGGCACCTAGGACAGGGGATAGACACTGAAGCTTTCTTT. This chain links TRBV30 with TRBJ1-1; TRBD1 aligns across 9 bases. The CDR3 has 15 residues. With 5 bases clipped from V and 3 bases from J, the junction kept 10 bases outside the gene matches. Looked up from germline, CDR1 is GTSNPN and CDR2 is SVGIG (reference sequence).